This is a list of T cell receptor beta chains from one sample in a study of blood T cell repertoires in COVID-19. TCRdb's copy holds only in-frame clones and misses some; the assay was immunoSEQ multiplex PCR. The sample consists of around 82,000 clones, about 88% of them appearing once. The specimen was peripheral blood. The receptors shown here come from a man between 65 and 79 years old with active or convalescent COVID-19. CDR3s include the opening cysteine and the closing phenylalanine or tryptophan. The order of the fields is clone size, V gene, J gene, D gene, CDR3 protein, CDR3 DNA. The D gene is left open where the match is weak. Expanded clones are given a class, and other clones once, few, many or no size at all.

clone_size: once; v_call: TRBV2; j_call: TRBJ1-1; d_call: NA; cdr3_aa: CASSATGNTEAFF; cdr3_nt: TGTGCCAGCAGTGCGACAGGGAACACTGAAGCTTTCTTT
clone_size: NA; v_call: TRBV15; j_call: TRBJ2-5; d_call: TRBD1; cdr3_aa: CATSRGQGAGEETQYF; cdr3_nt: TGTGCCACCAGCAGAGGACAGGGGGCCGGGGAAGAGACCCAGTACTTC
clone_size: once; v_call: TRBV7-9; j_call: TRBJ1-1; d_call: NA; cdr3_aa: CASSLLSGKDEAFF; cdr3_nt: TGTGCCAGCAGCTTATTGTCAGGGAAGGATGAAGCTTTCTTT
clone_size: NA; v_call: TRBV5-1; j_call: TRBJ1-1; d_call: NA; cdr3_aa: CASSSDRLNTEAFF; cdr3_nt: TGCGCCAGCAGCTCTGACAGGCTGAACACTGAAGCTTTCTTT
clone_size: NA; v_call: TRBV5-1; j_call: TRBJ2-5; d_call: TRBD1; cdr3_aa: CASSFTGTGVETQYF; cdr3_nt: TGCGCCAGCAGCTTTACCGGGACAGGGGTCGAGACCCAGTACTTC
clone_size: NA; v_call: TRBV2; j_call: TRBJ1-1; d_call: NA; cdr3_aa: CASNTNIRNTEAFF; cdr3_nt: TGTGCCAGCAATACTAACATCCGGAACACTGAAGCTTTCTTT
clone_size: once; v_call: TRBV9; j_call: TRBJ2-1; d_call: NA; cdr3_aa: CASSAPRWGGEQFF; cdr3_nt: TGTGCCAGCAGCGCCCCCCGGTGGGGAGGCGAGCAGTTCTTC
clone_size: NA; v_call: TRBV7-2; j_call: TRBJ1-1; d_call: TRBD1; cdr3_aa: CASSRTGSVTEAFF; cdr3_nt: TGTGCCAGCAGCAGGACAGGGTCGGTCACTGAAGCTTTCTTT
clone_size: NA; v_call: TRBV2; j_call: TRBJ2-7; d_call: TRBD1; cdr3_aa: CASSAQLTGAGEQYF; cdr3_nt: TGTGCCAGCAGTGCCCAACTGACAGGGGCAGGCGAGCAGTACTTC
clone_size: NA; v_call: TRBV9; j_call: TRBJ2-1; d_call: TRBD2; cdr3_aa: CASSTQSAGAYNEQFF; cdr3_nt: TGTGCCAGCAGCACCCAATCAGCGGGGGCTTACAATGAGCAGTTCTTC
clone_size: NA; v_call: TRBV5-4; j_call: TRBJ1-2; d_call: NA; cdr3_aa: CASSLSARVSYGYTF; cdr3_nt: TGTGCCAGCAGCTTATCGGCGCGGGTCTCCTATGGCTACACCTTC
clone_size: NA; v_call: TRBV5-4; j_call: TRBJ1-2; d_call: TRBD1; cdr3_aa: CASSSSRLDRGPGGYTF; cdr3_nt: TGTGCCAGCAGCTCCTCTAGGTTGGACAGGGGCCCTGGTGGCTACACCTTC